Presented here are 5 T cell receptor beta chains from one specimen sequenced in a study of T-cell memory formation after mild COVID-19. TCRdb re-derived calls from the 5' RACE reads in MiXCR, one entry per CDR3 protein. The table includes roughly 130,000 distinct CDR3 sequences, less than 6.5% detected once. The specimen sequenced was PBMCs or a T cell subset sorted from them (not recorded which). These receptors originate from an adult woman who had mild COVID-19 (a few samples of this study predate the infection). Cell type and time point are not known.

This clonotype was counted at least ten times. The V gene is TRBV6-2 or TRBV6-3, the J gene TRBJ2-7, with 9 nucleotides matching TRBD2. Germline CDR1 is MNHEY and CDR2 is SVGEGT. CDR3 length: 16 residues. V lost 7 bases and J lost 4; bases outside the gene matches: 14. This chain's CDR3 is CASKPGMAGGPYEQYF. For the CDR3, the DNA is TGTGCCAGCAAGCCAGGGATGGCGGGAGGGCCGTACGAGCAGTACTTC.

This clonotype has at least ten counts. The chain is built from TRBV10-3 and TRBJ1-4; possible D gene TRBD1, 6 bases. This CDR3 region has 18 residues. Trimming removed 4 bases at V and 0 bases at J, with 18 bases between. Germline CDR1 ENHRY, CDR2 SYGVKD. For the CDR3, the DNA is TGTGCCATCAGTGTCGGCAGGGGAGGAGGAACAACTAATGAAAAACTGTTTTTT. It is translated as CAISVGRGGGTTNEKLFF.

This clonotype was seen at least ten times. The chain joins TRBV7-9 to TRBJ1-1, with D possibly being TRBD1 (6 bases). Germline values: CDR1 SEHNR, CDR2 FQNEAQ (reference sequence). The CDR3 totals 16 residues. Trimming took 0 bases from V and 1 from J, leaving 12 bases between them. The CDR3 DNA reads TGTGCCAGCAGCTTAGCGTGGCAGGGGAAGAACACTGAAGCTTTCTTT. Amino acid sequence: CASSLAWQGKNTEAFF.

The chain couples TRBV5-1 to TRBJ2-1; D may be TRBD1 or TRBD2 (5 bases each). Trimming left V 3 bases short and J 0 bases short, with 16 bases between. The CDR3 loop spans 17 amino acids. Germline CDR1 is SGHRS and CDR2 is YFSETQ. This CDR3 is CASSWTPWDGSYNEQFF. CDR3 DNA sequence: TGCGCCAGCAGCTGGACCCCGTGGGACGGCTCCTACAATGAGCAGTTCTTC.

This chain links TRBV6-5 with TRBJ1-1, with 7 bases lining up with TRBD1. V shed 2 bases, J shed 8 bases, and the junction held 5 bases outside the gene matches. CDR3 length: 13 amino acids. Germline loops: CDR1 MNHEY, CDR2 SVGAGI. The CDR3 nucleotides read TGTGCCAGCAGTTACAGGGGGCTGGTAGAAGCTTTCTTT. Its protein is CASSYRGLVEAFF.